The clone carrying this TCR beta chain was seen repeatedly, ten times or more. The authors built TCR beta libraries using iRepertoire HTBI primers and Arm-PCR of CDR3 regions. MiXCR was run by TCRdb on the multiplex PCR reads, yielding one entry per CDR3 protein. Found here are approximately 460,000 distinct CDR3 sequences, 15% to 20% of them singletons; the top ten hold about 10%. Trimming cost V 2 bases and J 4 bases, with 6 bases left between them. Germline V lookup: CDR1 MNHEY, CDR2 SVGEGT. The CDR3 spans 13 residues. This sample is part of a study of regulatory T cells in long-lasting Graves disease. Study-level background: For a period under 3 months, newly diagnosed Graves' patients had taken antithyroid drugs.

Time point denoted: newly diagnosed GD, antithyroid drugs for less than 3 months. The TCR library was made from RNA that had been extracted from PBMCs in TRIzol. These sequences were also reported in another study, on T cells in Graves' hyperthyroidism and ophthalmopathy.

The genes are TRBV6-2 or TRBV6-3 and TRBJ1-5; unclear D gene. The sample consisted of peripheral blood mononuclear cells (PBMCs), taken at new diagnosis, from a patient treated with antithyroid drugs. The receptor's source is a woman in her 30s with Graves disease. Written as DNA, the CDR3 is TGTGCCAGCAGTTACCGACTGAATCAGCCCCAGCATTTT. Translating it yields CASSYRLNQPQHF.